One and the same sample provided the 23 T cell receptor beta chains below, sequenced in a study of T cell changes during pregnancy in multiple sclerosis (dated by TCRdb to about 2019). The library was obtained by the immunoSEQ multiplex PCR assay. TCRdb carries this immuneACCESS record with in-frame sequences only. Its versions omit some clonotypes, under half of them owing to an unresolved V gene in the studies checked, with the rest unexplained. Recorded for this sample are roughly 68,000 clones; roughly 94% of them occurred a single time. The top ten hold around 1.5% of the sample. The sample consisted of peripheral blood, taken in the second trimester of pregnancy. The source of these receptors is a female donor in good health, enrolled as a control in a pregnancy study.

The rearrangement links TRBV27 to TRBJ2-3, with D maybe TRBD1 (5 bases). Germline V gene data show CDR1 as MNHEY and CDR2 as SMNVEV (reference sequence). This CDR3 is built from 16 residues. The ends were cut back, 2 bases at V and 0 bases at J, with 12 bases in the middle. CDR3 protein: CASSLDSRVSTDTQYF. In nucleotides, the CDR3 is TGTGCCAGCAGTTTAGACAGCAGAGTGAGCACAGATACGCAGTATTTT.

CDR3 protein: CASSLSGSLYEQYF. In DNA form, the CDR3 reads TGTGCCAGCAGTTTGTCAGGTTCATTGTACGAGCAGTACTTC. The gene calls are TRBV28 and TRBJ2-7; no firm D call. CDR3 length: 14 residues. Trimming removed 3 bases from V and 4 bases from J, with 13 bases in between. Germline V gene lookup returns CDR1 MDHEN and CDR2 SYDVKM.

The gene calls are TRBV14 and TRBJ2-3; 8 bases agree with TRBD2. Germline V gene sequence: CDR1 SGHDN, CDR2 FVKESK. The V segment lost 8 bases and the J segment 5 bases; nucleotides outside the gene matches: 12. The CDR3 has 15 residues. The CDR3 DNA is TGTGCCAGCGCCTACCTAGCGGGTAGGGGAGATACGCAGTATTTT. This gives the protein CASAYLAGRGDTQYF.

The chain has TRBV28 and TRBJ1-1; D remains unclear. The CDR3 sequence is 12 residues long. CDR1 is MDHEN, CDR2 SYDVKM, per germline. The V end lost 2 bases, the J end lost 1 base, and 2 bases lay between the germline ends. The CDR3 sequence: CASSLQNTEAFF. The DNA of the CDR3 is TGTGCCAGCAGTTTACAGAACACTGAAGCTTTCTTT.

This sequence joins TRBV28 and TRBJ2-1, with 10 bases matching TRBD1. CDR1 and CDR2 (germline): MDHEN, SYDVKM. The CDR3 consists of 12 residues. The junction had 4 bases not matched to a gene; V was cut back by 11 bases and J by 6 bases. The CDR3 nucleotides read TGTGCCGGGGGACAGGGGCGCAATGAGCAGTTCTTC. Encoded protein: CAGGQGRNEQFF.

J is TRBJ2-5 and V is TRBV28, with D maybe TRBD1 (6 bases). The germline gives CDR1 MDHEN, CDR2 SYDVKM. This CDR3 comprises 14 residues. Trimming pared 6 bases from V and 1 base from J, leaving 12 bases between. As DNA, the CDR3 is TGTGCCAGCAGCCCACAGGGACCCCAAGAGACCCAGTACTTC. Amino acids: CASSPQGPQETQYF. The full variable domain, completed using reference TRBV28 and TRBJ2-5, is DVKVTQSSRYLVKRTGEKVFLECVQDMDHENMFWYRQDPGLGLRLIYFSYDVKMKEKGDIPEGYSVSREKKERFSLILESASTNQTSMYLCASSPQGPQETQYFGPGTRLLVL.

This chain uses TRBV9 with TRBJ2-3; the match to TRBD1 covers 7 bases. V was clipped by 3 bases and J by 5 bases; unmatched bases: 6. Germline loops: CDR1 SGDLS, CDR2 YYNGEE. The CDR3 loop spans 14 amino acids. The CDR3 DNA follows: TGTGCCAGCAGCGCCCAACAGGGGAAAGATACGCAGTATTTT. Encoded protein: CASSAQQGKDTQYF.

This chain connects TRBV28 to TRBJ1-5; D is unresolved. Trimming shortened V by 6 bases and J by 0 bases, and 3 bases separated the two germline ends. Germline assignment: CDR1 MDHEN and CDR2 SYDVKM. The CDR3 runs to 12 residues. CDR3 coding DNA: TGTGCCAGCAGCTATAGCAATCAGCCCCAGCATTTT. It encodes CASSYSNQPQHF. Variable domain in full (rest from reference TRBV28 and TRBJ1-5): DVKVTQSSRYLVKRTGEKVFLECVQDMDHENMFWYRQDPGLGLRLIYFSYDVKMKEKGDIPEGYSVSREKKERFSLILESASTNQTSMYLCASSYSNQPQHFGDGTRLSIL.

This sequence joins TRBV28 and TRBJ2-5; 9 nucleotides line up with TRBD2. Germline V gives CDR1 MDHEN, CDR2 SYDVKM. V trimming: 2 bases; J trimming: 5 bases; junction bases outside the gene matches: 9. This CDR3 region has 16 residues. The CDR3 here is CASSLLTSGVGETQYF. The CDR3 nucleotides are TGTGCCAGCAGTTTACTGACTAGCGGAGTGGGGGAGACCCAGTACTTC.

The rearrangement uses TRBV2 and TRBJ1-3; weak D call: TRBD1 (6 bases). CDR3 length equals 14 residues. Germline V gene data show CDR1 as SNHLY and CDR2 as FYNNEI. Between the trimmed V and J ends, which lost 6 bases and 3 bases, there was a span of 12 bases. The CDR3 protein is CASSQDSVGNTIYF. The CDR3 bases are TGTGCCAGCAGCCAGGACAGCGTTGGAAACACCATATATTTT. The whole variable domain, filled in from reference TRBV2 and TRBJ1-3, reads EPEVTQTPSHQVTQMGQEVILRCVPISNHLYFYWYRQILGQKVEFLVSFYNNEISEKSEIFDDQFSVERPDGSNFTLKIRSTKLEDSAMYFCASSQDSVGNTIYFGEGSWLTVV.

V usage is TRBV18 and J usage is TRBJ2-1; 13 nucleotides align to TRBD2. The V gene's germline CDR1 is KGHSH and CDR2 LQKENI. The CDR3 loop spans 16 amino acids. V dropped 5 bases and J dropped 9; count of bases not matched to a gene: 10. This CDR3 reads CASSSGLAGTGSEQFF. The CDR3 DNA sequence: TGTGCCAGCTCATCGGGACTAGCGGGGACTGGGAGTGAGCAGTTCTTC.

The chain couples TRBV25-1 to TRBJ2-7; the match to TRBD2 covers 7 bases. The germline V gene has CDR1 MGHDK and CDR2 SYGVNS. V gave up 1 base and J gave up 1 base; unmatched junction bases: 7. The length of the CDR3 is 16 residues. CDR3 sequence (DNA): TGTGCCAGCAGTGAATCTGGCGGGGGAGAATCCTACGAGCAGTACTTC. Translation gives CASSESGGGESYEQYF.

This clone was recorded only once. The gene calls are TRBV6-5 and TRBJ1-1; 7 bases align to TRBD1. This CDR3 spans 14 amino acids. Per germline, CDR1 MNHEY and CDR2 SVGAGI. Germline trimming cut 6 bases from V and 1 base from J; bases unmatched to any gene: 5. DNA for the CDR3: TGTGCCAGCAGAAGAGGGGGCGCGAACACTGAAGCTTTCTTT. Its translation is CASRRGGANTEAFF.

The chain has TRBV2 and TRBJ2-7; a possible D gene is TRBD1 (5 bases). There are 13 residues in the CDR3. Per germline, CDR1 SNHLY and CDR2 FYNNEI. The V end was cut by 1 base, the J end by 6 bases, with 10 bases between. The CDR3 region has the DNA TGTGCCAGCAGTGAAGGGGGCAGGTCCGAGCAGTACTTC. Protein product: CASSEGGRSEQYF.

J is TRBJ1-5 and V is TRBV28; 9 nucleotides line up with TRBD1. Per germline, CDR1 MDHEN and CDR2 SYDVKM. V lost 7 bases to trimming and J lost 5 bases; unmatched junction nucleotides: 12. CDR3 size: 16 residues. CDR3 loop: CASNPGGQGRDQPQHF. Written as DNA, the CDR3 is TGTGCCAGCAACCCGGGGGGACAGGGTAGGGATCAGCCCCAGCATTTT.

V usage is TRBV7-9 and J usage is TRBJ1-1; perhaps TRBD1 as D (6 bases). Germline assignment: CDR1 SEHNR and CDR2 FQNEAQ (reference sequence). The CDR3 runs 15 residues. Trimming left V 5 bases short and J 0 bases short, with 13 bases between. CDR3 sequence reads: CASSLQGRVNTEAFF. The CDR3 nucleotides read TGTGCCAGCAGCCTACAGGGTAGGGTGAACACTGAAGCTTTCTTT.

By share, this clone ranks as medium-sized (0.01 to 0.1%). The gene calls are TRBV7-9 and TRBJ2-2, with D perhaps matching TRBD1 (5 bases). Trimming took 5 bases from V and 1 from J, leaving 11 bases between them. Germline V CDR1 and CDR2: SEHNR, FQNEAQ (reference sequence). The CDR3 covers 15 residues. CDR3 DNA: TGTGCCAGCAGCCTACCGACAGAGAACACCGGGGAGCTGTTTTTT. Its protein is CASSLPTENTGELFF.

This chain joins TRBV7-9 and TRBJ2-2; D gene uncertain. The CDR3 extends over 14 amino acids. V was trimmed by 8 bases and J by 1 base, leaving 11 bases between them. CDR1 SEHNR and CDR2 FQNEAQ come from the germline V gene (reference sequence). As DNA, the CDR3 is TGTGCCAGCCGACTGGAAGGGAACACCGGGGAGCTGTTTTTT. The encoded protein is CASRLEGNTGELFF.

The V gene is TRBV4-1, the J gene TRBJ2-7; TRBD2 agrees at 12 bases. The CDR3 is 15 residues long. Trimming took 5 bases from V and 3 from J; bases not matched to a gene: 5. Germline-derived CDR1 and CDR2 are MGHRA and YSYEKL. The CDR3 spells CASSATSGRLYEQYF. Here the CDR3 DNA reads TGCGCCAGCAGCGCGACTAGCGGGAGACTCTACGAGCAGTACTTC.

The rearrangement links TRBV7-9 to TRBJ2-5; tentatively, D is TRBD2 (6 bases). There are 15 residues in the CDR3. With 6 bases removed from V and 5 bases from J, the gap between germline ends came to 19 bases. The germline CDR1 and CDR2 sequences are SEHNR and FQNEAQ (reference sequence). The CDR3 DNA follows: TGTGCCAGCAGTCCCCAGGGAGGCCCGGAGGAGACCCAGTACTTC. Its protein is CASSPQGGPEETQYF. The full variable domain, in which reference TRBV7-9 and TRBJ2-5 provide the parts outside the CDR3, is DTGVSQNPRHKITKRGQNVTFRCDPISEHNRLYWYRQTLGQGPEFLTYFQNEAQLEKSRLLSDRFSAERPKGSFSTLEIQRTEQGDSAMYLCASSPQGGPEETQYFGPGTRLLVL.

This sequence joins TRBV21-1 and TRBJ1-2. TRBV21-1 is listed as a pseudogene. The CDR3 has 16 amino acids. CDR3 sequence reads: CASRNNPTLTGPGYTF. The CDR3 DNA is TGTGCCAGCAGGAATAACCCTACTTTAACGGGTCCGGGCTACACCTTC.

The V and J genes are TRBV2 and TRBJ2-1; TRBD2 aligns across 9 bases. From germline, CDR1 is SNHLY and CDR2 FYNNEI. Losses at the gene ends were 1 base for V and 5 bases for J; bases not matched to a gene: 3. The CDR3 has 15 residues. CDR3 protein: CASSEGLAVNNEQFF. The DNA for the CDR3 is TGTGCCAGCAGTGAAGGACTAGCGGTTAACAATGAGCAGTTCTTC. Looking up the rest from reference TRBV2 and TRBJ2-1 gives the full variable domain: EPEVTQTPSHQVTQMGQEVILRCVPISNHLYFYWYRQILGQKVEFLVSFYNNEISEKSEIFDDQFSVERPDGSNFTLKIRSTKLEDSAMYFCASSEGLAVNNEQFFGPGTRLTVL.

The chain joins TRBV7-9 to TRBJ1-2; D remains ambiguous. Trimming stripped 4 bases from V and 4 bases from J, with 22 bases between. Germline lookup yields CDR1 SEHNR and CDR2 FQNEAQ (reference sequence). This CDR3 region has 17 residues. CDR3 coding DNA: TGTGCCAGCAGCTACCCCATAAGAGTGAGGGAGGCCTATGGCTACACCTTC. This codes for CASSYPIRVREAYGYTF.